The 11 T cell receptor beta chains presented below share a single source sample, sequenced in a study of blood T cell repertoires in COVID-19. TCRdb's table, derived via immunoSEQ multiplex PCR, lists solely in-frame clones and lacks some. The table has roughly 100,000 clones, roughly 87% seen once. The sample taken for sequencing was peripheral blood. The receptors shown here come from a woman in her 50s with COVID-19, enrolled during active disease.

The rearrangement links TRBV6-1 to TRBJ1-4; TRBD1 agrees at 10 bases. The germline V gene encodes CDR1 MNHNS and CDR2 SASEGT. This CDR3 contains 15 residues. J lost 7 bases, V lost 6 bases, and 8 bases had no gene match. CDR3 protein: CASRPTGGDGEKLFF. The CDR3 DNA reads TGTGCCAGCAGGCCGACAGGGGGCGACGGTGAAAAACTGTTTTTT.

This clone showed up just a few times. The rearrangement links TRBV3-1 (or the pseudogene TRBV3-2) to TRBJ1-5; D is undetermined. Per the germline V gene, CDR1 is LGHDT and CDR2 is YNNKEL (reference sequence). V was trimmed by 0 bases and J by 6 bases, leaving 6 bases between them. The CDR3 has 13 residues. CDR3 in amino acids: CASSQDGGQPQHF. The CDR3 DNA follows: TGTGCCAGCAGCCAAGATGGCGGTCAGCCCCAGCATTTT.

As concerns this clone: The junction and the germline gene differ at one end; a read error may be behind it. The V gene is TRBV19, the J gene TRBJ1-4, with unresolved D. Germline-derived CDR1 and CDR2 are LNHDA and SQIVND (reference sequence). The CDR3 covers 16 residues. CDR3 amino acids: CASSRGQRLKLGELLF. The CDR3 region has the DNA TGTGCCAGTAGTAGGGGTCAGCGCCTGAAGTTGGGAGAGCTGCTTTTT. The full variable domain, its missing parts supplied by reference TRBV19 and TRBJ1-4, is DGGITQSPKYLFRKEGQNVTLSCEQNLNHDAMYWYRQDPGQGLRLIYYSQIVNDFQKGDIAEGYSVSREKKESFPLTVTSAQKNPTAFYLCASSRGQRLKLGELLFGSGTQLSVL.

There are a few counts of this clone. The chain links TRBV6-1 to TRBJ1-2; tentatively, D is TRBD1 (5 bases). The CDR3 is made up of 18 amino acids. V dropped 4 bases and J dropped 1 base, with 22 bases sitting between them. Germline V gene sequence: CDR1 MNHNS, CDR2 SASEGT. The CDR3 loop reads CASSATQGGYYVNYGYTF. CDR3 sequence (DNA): TGTGCCAGCAGTGCAACCCAGGGAGGCTATTATGTTAACTATGGCTACACCTTC.

This chain connects TRBV7-2 to TRBJ2-2; no firm D call. There are 15 residues in the CDR3. Germline V gene lookup returns CDR1 SGHTA and CDR2 FQGNSA. Trimming shortened V by 1 base and J by 6 bases, and 12 bases separated the two germline ends. CDR3 loop: CASSLVGPTPGELFF. The CDR3 DNA reads as TGTGCCAGCAGCTTAGTGGGCCCGACGCCCGGGGAGCTGTTTTTT.

The rearrangement uses TRBV6-4 and TRBJ2-7; D may be TRBD1 (6 bases). The CDR3 extends over 13 amino acids. The V gene's germline CDR1 is MRHNA and CDR2 SNTAGT. V gave up 4 bases and J gave up 3 bases, with 10 bases separating them. CDR3 sequence reads: CASSVHRDYEQYF. DNA for the CDR3: TGTGCCAGCAGTGTCCACAGGGACTACGAGCAGTACTTC.

V gene TRBV3-1 (or the pseudogene TRBV3-2) combines with J gene TRBJ2-1, with 8 bases identical to TRBD2. V was clipped by 1 base and J by 6 bases; unmatched bases: 2. The length of the CDR3 is 14 residues. CDR1 and CDR2 from the germline V gene are LGHDT and YNNKEL (reference sequence). In DNA form, the CDR3 reads TGTGCCAGCAGCCAAGCGGGAGGGGGCAATGAGCAGTTCTTC. Translating it yields CASSQAGGGNEQFF.

The gene calls are TRBV6-1 and TRBJ2-3; D gene unclear. Germline V gene lookup returns CDR1 MNHNS and CDR2 SASEGT. The ends were cut back, 4 bases at V and 2 bases at J, with 16 bases in the middle. CDR3 length equals 16 residues. CDR3 amino acids: CASSGDSYNFTDTQYF. The CDR3 bases are TGTGCCAGCAGTGGCGACTCGTATAACTTCACAGATACGCAGTATTTT.

V is TRBV19 and J is TRBJ2-6; D is perhaps TRBD1 (5 bases). CDR3 length: 20 amino acids. V dropped 7 bases and J dropped 0 bases, with 25 bases sitting between them. In germline, CDR1 is LNHDA, CDR2 SQIVND (reference sequence). This chain's CDR3 is CASTNSRVGQHLSGANVLTF. The CDR3 region has the DNA TGTGCCAGTACCAACTCCAGGGTAGGACAACACCTCTCTGGGGCCAACGTCCTGACTTTC.

This chain joins TRBV15 and TRBJ1-5; 11 bases align to TRBD1. The CDR3 length is 12 residues. V shed 9 bases and J 5 bases; nucleotides not matched to a gene: 0. Germline V gene data show CDR1 as LNHNV and CDR2 as YYDKDF (reference sequence). This CDR3 reads CATGQGDQPQHF. The CDR3 nucleotides read TGTGCCACGGGACAGGGGGATCAGCCCCAGCATTTT. Variable domain in full (rest from reference TRBV15 and TRBJ1-5): DAMVIQNPRYQVTQFGKPVTLSCSQTLNHNVMYWYQQKSSQAPKLLFHYYDKDFNNEADTPDNFQSRRPNTSFCFLDIRSPGLGDTAMYLCATGQGDQPQHFGDGTRLSIL.

This clone occurred once. The chain recombines TRBV6-5 with TRBJ2-1, with D possibly matching TRBD1 (6 bases). The CDR3 covers 13 residues. Germline-derived CDR1 and CDR2 are MNHEY and SVGAGI. Between the trimmed V and J ends, which lost 2 bases and 7 bases, there was a span of 9 bases. CDR3 nucleotides: TGTGCCAGCAGTTACGGACAGCGGAATGAGCAGTTCTTC. Its protein product is CASSYGQRNEQFF.